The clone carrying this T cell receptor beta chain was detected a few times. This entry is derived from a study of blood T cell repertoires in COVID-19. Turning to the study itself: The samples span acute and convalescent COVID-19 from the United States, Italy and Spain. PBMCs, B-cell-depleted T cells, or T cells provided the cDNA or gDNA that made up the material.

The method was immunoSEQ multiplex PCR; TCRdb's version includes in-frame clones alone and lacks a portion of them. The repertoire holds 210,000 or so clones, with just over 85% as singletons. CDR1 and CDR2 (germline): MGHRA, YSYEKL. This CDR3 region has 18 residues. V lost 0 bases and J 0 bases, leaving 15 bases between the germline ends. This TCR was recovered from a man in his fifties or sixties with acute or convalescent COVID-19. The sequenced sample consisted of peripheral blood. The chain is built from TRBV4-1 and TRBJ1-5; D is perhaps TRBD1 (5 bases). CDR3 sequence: CASSQEFQGQYSNQPQHF. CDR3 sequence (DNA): TGCGCCAGCAGCCAAGAATTCCAGGGTCAATATAGCAATCAGCCCCAGCATTTT.